This T cell receptor (beta chain) was captured by sequencing in a study of blood T cell repertoires in COVID-19. CDR3 size: 15 residues. V was cut by 1 base and J by 5 bases, with 14 bases left in between. CDR1 is MGHDK and CDR2 is SYGVNS in the germline V gene. Per the original methods: Using reference gene primer amplification, nucleated cell counts were estimated. Sequencing used immunoSEQ multiplex PCR; TCRdb keeps in-frame clones, though not all of them. The V and J calls and clone size are taken from that table; D and trimming were inferred from the DNA. The sample comprises roughly 250,000 clones, roughly 90% of which are singletons, and under 6.5% rests with the top ten. Everyone who took part was 18 to 89 years old, and they came from 24 US areas.

This TCR was recovered from a woman aged 25 to 39 with acute COVID-19. The chain recombines TRBV25-1 with TRBJ1-1; unclear D gene. The sample consisted of PBMCs or T cells enriched from blood (not recorded which). The CDR3, as DNA: TGTGCCAGCAGTGAATTGGCCGGGATAAATACTGAAGCTTTCTTT. It encodes CASSELAGINTEAFF.